The 17 T cell receptor beta chains listed next were all sequenced from one sample in a study of T-cell reconstitution after alpha-beta-depleted transplantation in children. As it was prepared, the TCRbeta library received unique molecular identifiers. TCRdb fed the PCR reads into MiXCR, producing one record per CDR3 protein. The table lists about 230,000 distinct CDR3 sequences, 9.7% of them singletons. The starting material was PBMCs from the stem cell graft donor, obtained from the stem cell graft. These receptors were collected from a human donor who donated a stem cell graft to a child with SCID.

This chain joins TRBV3-1 and TRBJ1-2; no clear D. The ends were cut back, 8 bases at V and 1 base at J, with 11 bases in the middle. CDR3 size: 13 residues. CDR1 is LGHDT and CDR2 is YNNKEL in the germline V gene (reference sequence). The CDR3 loop reads CASGSADNYGYTF. The CDR3 nucleotides are TGTGCCAGCGGCTCGGCGGATAACTATGGCTACACCTTC.

This clonotype was observed a few times. This sequence joins TRBV5-1 and TRBJ1-1, with D maybe TRBD1 (5 bases). Per germline, CDR1 SGHRS and CDR2 YFSETQ. V dropped 4 bases and J dropped 1 base, with 11 bases sitting between them. The CDR3 is 14 amino acids. CDR3 loop: CASSHLTENTEAFF. The CDR3 region has the DNA TGCGCCAGCAGCCACCTGACAGAGAACACTGAAGCTTTCTTT.

Ten or more counts support this clonotype. The chain is built from TRBV10-3 and TRBJ1-5; a possible D gene is TRBD1 (5 bases). This CDR3 spans 14 amino acids. CDR1 is ENHRY, CDR2 SYGVKD, per germline. Trimming removed 2 bases at V and 4 bases at J, with 9 bases between. CDR3 protein: CAISEPGLNQPQHF. The DNA of the CDR3 is TGTGCCATCAGTGAGCCAGGGTTGAATCAGCCCCAGCATTTT.

This clonotype was seen many times. The chain links TRBV5-1 to TRBJ2-1; D may be TRBD1 (6 bases). The V end was cut by 4 bases, the J end by 9 bases, with 14 bases between. This CDR3 comprises 13 residues. Germline assignment: CDR1 SGHRS and CDR2 YFSETQ. The CDR3 nucleotides are TGCGCCAGCAGCCTCGACAGGTCGATTGAGCAGTTCTTC. It specifies CASSLDRSIEQFF.

This clonotype was detected many times. V usage is TRBV5-1 and J usage is TRBJ2-7, with 8 bases lining up with TRBD1. The V and J ends lost 5 bases and 2 bases, in that order; junction bases with no gene match: 3. This CDR3 region has 13 residues. Germline CDR1 is SGHRS and CDR2 is YFSETQ. CDR3: CASSRQGPYEQYF. Written as DNA, the CDR3 is TGCGCCAGCAGTAGACAGGGGCCCTACGAGCAGTACTTC.

This clonotype occurred many times. The rearrangement joins TRBV18 to TRBJ2-1, with 10 positions matching TRBD2. Per the germline V gene, CDR1 is KGHSH and CDR2 is LQKENI. V was clipped by 8 bases and J by 5 bases; unmatched bases: 3. The CDR3 spans 13 residues. CDR3 coding DNA: TGTGCCAGCGCCGGGACTAGCGACAATGAGCAGTTCTTC. Encoded protein: CASAGTSDNEQFF.

This clonotype was detected many times. The J gene is TRBJ1-3, the V gene TRBV12-3 or TRBV12-4, with D unclear. Trimming pared 7 bases from V and 4 bases from J, leaving 8 bases between. The CDR3 extends over 12 amino acids. In nucleotides, the CDR3 is TGTGCCAGCACCCGACGGGGAAACACCATATATTTT. It yields the protein CASTRRGNTIYF.

There are many counts of this clonotype. The CDR3 nucleotides are TGTGCCAGCAGTTACTCAGGAGGGTCCCCAAATTCACCCCTCCACTTT. Its translation: CASSYSGGSPNSPLHF. The chain joins TRBV6-5 to TRBJ1-6; no clear D. Germline CDR1 is MNHEY and CDR2 is SVGAGI. The CDR3 runs 16 residues. V dropped 0 bases and J dropped 7 bases, with 13 bases sitting between them.

This clonotype was observed many times. This chain uses TRBV6-5 with TRBJ1-1; D possibly corresponds to TRBD1 (5 bases). Per germline, CDR1 MNHEY and CDR2 SVGAGI. The CDR3 totals 14 residues. V was shortened by 2 bases and J by 5 bases, with 12 bases between the two germline ends. CDR3 sequence reads: CASSYRGGGTEAFF. CDR3 nucleotide sequence: TGTGCCAGCAGTTACCGGGGGGGAGGGACTGAAGCTTTCTTT.

This clonotype has only a few counts. This chain uses TRBV4-2 with TRBJ2-2; 9 nucleotides align to TRBD2. The CDR3 totals 16 residues. Germline loops: CDR1 LGHNA, CDR2 YNFKEQ. V was pared by 0 bases and J by 7 bases, with 6 bases of the junction left unmatched. This CDR3 reads CASSQDPSGDGGELFF. In DNA, the CDR3 is TGTGCCAGCAGCCAAGATCCTAGCGGGGATGGCGGGGAGCTGTTTTTT.

This clonotype appeared many times. This chain uses TRBV9 with TRBJ2-5; D is unclear. The CDR3 has 12 residues. The V end was cut by 3 bases, the J end by 1 base, with 4 bases between. Germline-derived CDR1 and CDR2 are SGDLS and YYNGEE. The CDR3 coding sequence is TGTGCCAGCAGCGCAACCCAAGAGACCCAGTACTTC. It translates to CASSATQETQYF.

This clonotype has ten or more counts. V gene TRBV7-6 combines with J gene TRBJ2-7, with TRBD2 matching 7 bases. This CDR3 has 15 residues. CDR1 and CDR2 (germline): SGHVS, FNYEAQ. Trimming removed 1 base from V and 0 bases from J; junction bases left unmatched: 3. CDR3 in DNA: TGTGCCAGCAGCTTAGACGGGGGGTTCTCCTACGAGCAGTACTTC. It encodes CASSLDGGFSYEQYF. Looking up the rest from reference TRBV7-6 and TRBJ2-7 gives the full variable domain: GAGVSQSPRYKVTKRGQDVALRCDPISGHVSLYWYRQALGQGPEFLTYFNYEAQQDKSGLPNDRFSAERPEGSISTLTIQRTEQRDSAMYRCASSLDGGFSYEQYFGPGTRLTVT.

The J gene is TRBJ2-5, the V gene TRBV3-1, with 7 bases lining up with TRBD2. The J segment lost 1 base and the V segment lost 2 bases, leaving 4 bases of the junction unmatched. Germline assignment: CDR1 LGHDT and CDR2 YNNKEL (reference sequence). This CDR3 is built from 15 residues. This CDR3 is CASSQSSGFQETQYF. In nucleotides, the CDR3 is TGTGCCAGCAGCCAATCTAGCGGTTTCCAAGAGACCCAGTACTTC.

This clonotype was counted many times. This chain uses TRBV14 with TRBJ2-5; D uncertain. CDR1 SGHDN and CDR2 FVKESK come from the germline V gene. The V gene lost 2 bases and the J gene lost 7 bases, with 5 bases spanning the gap. CDR3 length: 11 residues. CDR3 bases: TGTGCCAGCAGCCAAACCAGGACCCAGTACTTC. Protein: CASSQTRTQYF.

The table lists this clonotype with many counts. V and J are TRBV5-1 and TRBJ2-5; 7 nucleotides line up with TRBD2. Germline-derived CDR1 and CDR2 are SGHRS and YFSETQ. The CDR3 totals 15 residues. The V segment lost 4 bases and the J segment 0 bases; nucleotides outside the gene matches: 6. The CDR3 loop is CASSRGSPYQETQYF. CDR3 nucleotides: TGCGCCAGCAGCCGCGGGAGTCCATACCAAGAGACCCAGTACTTC.

This clonotype was counted many times. The chain uses TRBV6-5 and TRBJ1-1; D unclear. CDR3 length: 14 residues. Germline V gene sequence: CDR1 MNHEY, CDR2 SVGAGI. Trimming took 3 bases from V and 0 from J, leaving 8 bases between them. The CDR3: CASSYSRLNTEAFF. CDR3 sequence (DNA): TGTGCCAGCAGTTATAGTCGTCTGAACACTGAAGCTTTCTTT.

This clonotype was seen ten or more times. The CDR3 DNA is TGCGCCAGCAGCTTGGGGGTTCGGTGGGGCTCGGACACTGAAGCTTTCTTT. Encoded protein: CASSLGVRWGSDTEAFF. The chain carries TRBV5-1 and TRBJ1-1; D is possibly TRBD1 (5 bases). There are 17 residues in the CDR3. Per the germline V gene, CDR1 is SGHRS and CDR2 is YFSETQ. Trimming cost V 0 bases and J 3 bases, with 18 bases left between them.